The rows below give T cell receptor beta chains drawn from one sample of a study of blood T cell repertoires in COVID-19. Assay used: immunoSEQ multiplex PCR; TCRdb lists only in-frame clones, some missing. This sample yields roughly 260,000 clones, of which nearly 90% are seen a single time; approximately 2% belongs to the top ten. The material sequenced was peripheral blood. These receptors originate from a woman in her 40s who had recovered from COVID-19. The CDR3 runs from the conserved cysteine through the conserved F or W. Each record gives: clone size, D gene, V gene, J gene, CDR3 protein, CDR3 DNA. A D gene is named only where the DNA matches it firmly. Only some rows state a clone size, as once, few, many or a class for expanded clones.

clone_size: .; d_call: .; v_call: TRBV28; j_call: TRBJ2-3; cdr3_aa: CASSPLTITDTQYF; cdr3_nt: TGTGCCAGCAGCCCTCTGACAATCACAGATACGCAGTATTTT
clone_size: .; d_call: .; v_call: TRBV30; j_call: TRBJ2-1; cdr3_aa: CAWSQRISSYNEQFF; cdr3_nt: TGTGCCTGGAGTCAGCGGATTAGCTCCTACAATGAGCAGTTCTTC
clone_size: .; d_call: .; v_call: TRBV7-9; j_call: TRBJ2-5; cdr3_aa: CASSSQETQYF; cdr3_nt: TGTGCCAGCAGTAGTCAAGAGACCCAGTACTTC
clone_size: .; d_call: TRBD1; v_call: TRBV7-2; j_call: TRBJ2-1; cdr3_aa: CASSSPDRVSYNEQFF; cdr3_nt: TGTGCCAGCAGCTCCCCTGACAGGGTCTCCTACAATGAGCAGTTCTTC
clone_size: .; d_call: TRBD2; v_call: TRBV7-3; j_call: TRBJ2-1; cdr3_aa: CASSPVAGAYNEQFF; cdr3_nt: TGTGCCAGCAGCCCCGTAGCGGGAGCCTACAATGAGCAGTTCTTC
clone_size: .; d_call: TRBD2; v_call: TRBV30; j_call: TRBJ2-1; cdr3_aa: CAWSVSRTREQFF; cdr3_nt: TGTGCCTGGAGTGTTAGTCGGACTAGGGAGCAGTTCTTC
clone_size: .; d_call: .; v_call: TRBV3-1/TRBV3-2; j_call: TRBJ2-3; cdr3_aa: CASSQGRGAGTQYF; cdr3_nt: TGTGCCAGCAGCCAAGGCCGGGGGGCCGGGACGCAGTATTTT
clone_size: .; d_call: .; v_call: TRBV3-1/TRBV3-2; j_call: TRBJ1-2; cdr3_aa: CASSHSGERHYGYTF; cdr3_nt: TGTGCCAGCAGCCATTCCGGGGAGCGGCACTATGGCTACACCTTC
clone_size: .; d_call: .; v_call: TRBV21-1; j_call: TRBJ2-7; cdr3_aa: CASSNGGLGTGSYEQYF; cdr3_nt: TGTGCCAGCAGCAACGGTGGACTGGGGACAGGGAGCTACGAGCAGTACTTC
clone_size: .; d_call: TRBD2; v_call: TRBV5-6; j_call: TRBJ2-1; cdr3_aa: CASSPGTNSYNEQFF; cdr3_nt: TGTGCCAGCAGCCCCGGGACTAACTCCTACAATGAGCAGTTCTTC
clone_size: .; d_call: .; v_call: TRBV6-1; j_call: TRBJ1-5; cdr3_aa: CASSEKLGNQPQHF; cdr3_nt: TGTGCCAGCAGTGAAAAGCTGGGCAATCAGCCCCAGCATTTT
clone_size: .; d_call: .; v_call: TRBV19; j_call: TRBJ2-4; cdr3_aa: CASSPVSGAKNIQYF; cdr3_nt: TGTGCCAGTAGTCCTGTTAGCGGAGCCAAAAACATTCAGTACTTC
clone_size: many; d_call: TRBD1; v_call: TRBV6-2/TRBV6-3; j_call: TRBJ2-7; cdr3_aa: CASSPLTGPREQYF; cdr3_nt: TGTGCCAGCAGCCCACTGACAGGGCCCCGCGAGCAGTACTTC
clone_size: .; d_call: .; v_call: TRBV30; j_call: TRBJ2-5; cdr3_aa: CAWSYRVGETQYF; cdr3_nt: TGTGCCTGGAGTTATCGGGTGGGAGAGACCCAGTACTTC
clone_size: .; d_call: .; v_call: TRBV4-1; j_call: TRBJ1-4; cdr3_aa: CASSQVTAGTNEKLFF; cdr3_nt: TGCGCCAGCAGCCAAGTTACAGCAGGGACTAATGAAAAACTGTTTTTT
clone_size: .; d_call: .; v_call: TRBV19; j_call: TRBJ2-3; cdr3_aa: CASSIGQSSDTQYF; cdr3_nt: TGTGCCAGTAGTATAGGACAGAGTTCAGATACGCAGTATTTT
clone_size: .; d_call: TRBD1; v_call: TRBV7-2; j_call: TRBJ1-2; cdr3_aa: CASSLVGQSSNYGYTF; cdr3_nt: TGTGCCAGCAGCTTAGTGGGACAGAGTTCTAACTATGGCTACACCTTC
clone_size: once; d_call: TRBD1; v_call: TRBV14; j_call: TRBJ2-7; cdr3_aa: CASRTGGGYEQYF; cdr3_nt: TGTGCCAGCAGGACAGGGGGGGGATACGAGCAGTACTTC
clone_size: once; d_call: .; v_call: TRBV6-2/TRBV6-3; j_call: TRBJ1-5; cdr3_aa: CASSYRSGTNQPQHF; cdr3_nt: TGTGCCAGCAGTTACCGCTCAGGAACTAATCAGCCCCAGCATTTT
clone_size: .; d_call: .; v_call: TRBV4-3; j_call: TRBJ2-3; cdr3_aa: CASSQDWLASTDTQYF; cdr3_nt: TGCGCCAGCAGCCAAGATTGGCTAGCTAGCACAGATACGCAGTATTTT
clone_size: .; d_call: .; v_call: TRBV2; j_call: TRBJ1-2; cdr3_aa: CASSPRVDYGYTF; cdr3_nt: TGTGCCAGCAGCCCCCGGGTGGACTATGGCTACACCTTC
clone_size: .; d_call: .; v_call: TRBV19; j_call: TRBJ2-3; cdr3_aa: CASSPQADTQYF; cdr3_nt: TGTGCCAGTAGTCCACAGGCAGATACGCAGTATTTT
clone_size: .; d_call: .; v_call: TRBV30; j_call: TRBJ2-6; cdr3_aa: CAWSLGAGANVLTF; cdr3_nt: TGTGCCTGGAGTTTGGGCGCTGGGGCCAACGTCCTGACTTTC
clone_size: .; d_call: TRBD1; v_call: TRBV28; j_call: TRBJ1-5; cdr3_aa: CASSLLTGGGNQPQHF; cdr3_nt: TGTGCCAGCAGTTTATTGACAGGGGGAGGCAATCAGCCCCAGCATTTT
clone_size: few; d_call: .; v_call: TRBV11-2; j_call: TRBJ1-6; cdr3_aa: CASSTVGTPNSPLHF; cdr3_nt: TGTGCCAGCAGCACGGTGGGGACTCCCAATTCACCCCTCCACTTT